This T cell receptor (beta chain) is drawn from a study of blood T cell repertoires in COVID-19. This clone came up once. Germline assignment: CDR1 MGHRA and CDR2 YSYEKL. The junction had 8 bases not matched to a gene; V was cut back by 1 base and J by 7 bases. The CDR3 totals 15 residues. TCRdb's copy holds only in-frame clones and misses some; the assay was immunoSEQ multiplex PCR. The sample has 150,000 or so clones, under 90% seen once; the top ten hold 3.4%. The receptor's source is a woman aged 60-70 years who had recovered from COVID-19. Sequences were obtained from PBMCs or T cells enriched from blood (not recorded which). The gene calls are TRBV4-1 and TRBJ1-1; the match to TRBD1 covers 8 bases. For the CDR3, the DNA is TGCGCCAGCAGCCAAGGCCCCGGGACAGGAAGTGAAGCTTTCTTT. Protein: CASSQGPGTGSEAFF.